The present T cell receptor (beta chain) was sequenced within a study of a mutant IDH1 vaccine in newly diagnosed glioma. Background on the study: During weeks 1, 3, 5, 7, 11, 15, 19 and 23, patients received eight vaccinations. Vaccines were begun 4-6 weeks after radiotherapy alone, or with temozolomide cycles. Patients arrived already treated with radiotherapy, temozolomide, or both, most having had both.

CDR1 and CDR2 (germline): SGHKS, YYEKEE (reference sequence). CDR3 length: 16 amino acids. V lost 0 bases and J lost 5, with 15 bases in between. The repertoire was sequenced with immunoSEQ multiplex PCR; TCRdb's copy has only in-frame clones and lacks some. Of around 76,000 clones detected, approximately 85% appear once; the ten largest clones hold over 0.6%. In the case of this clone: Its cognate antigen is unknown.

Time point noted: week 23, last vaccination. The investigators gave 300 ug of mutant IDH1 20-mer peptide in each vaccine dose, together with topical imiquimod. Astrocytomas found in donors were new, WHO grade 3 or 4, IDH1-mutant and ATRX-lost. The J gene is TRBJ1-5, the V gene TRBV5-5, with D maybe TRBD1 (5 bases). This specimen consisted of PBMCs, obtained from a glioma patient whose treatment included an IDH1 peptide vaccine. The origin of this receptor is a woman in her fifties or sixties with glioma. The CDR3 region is CASSLVRGVRDQPQHF. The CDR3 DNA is TGTGCCAGCAGCTTGGTCCGGGGGGTAAGGGATCAGCCCCAGCATTTT. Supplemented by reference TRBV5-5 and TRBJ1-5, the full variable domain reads DAGVTQSPTHLIKTRGQQVTLRCSPISGHKSVSWYQQVLGQGPQFIFQYYEKEERGRGNFPDRFSARQFPNYSSELNVNALLLGDSALYLCASSLVRGVRDQPQHFGDGTRLSIL.